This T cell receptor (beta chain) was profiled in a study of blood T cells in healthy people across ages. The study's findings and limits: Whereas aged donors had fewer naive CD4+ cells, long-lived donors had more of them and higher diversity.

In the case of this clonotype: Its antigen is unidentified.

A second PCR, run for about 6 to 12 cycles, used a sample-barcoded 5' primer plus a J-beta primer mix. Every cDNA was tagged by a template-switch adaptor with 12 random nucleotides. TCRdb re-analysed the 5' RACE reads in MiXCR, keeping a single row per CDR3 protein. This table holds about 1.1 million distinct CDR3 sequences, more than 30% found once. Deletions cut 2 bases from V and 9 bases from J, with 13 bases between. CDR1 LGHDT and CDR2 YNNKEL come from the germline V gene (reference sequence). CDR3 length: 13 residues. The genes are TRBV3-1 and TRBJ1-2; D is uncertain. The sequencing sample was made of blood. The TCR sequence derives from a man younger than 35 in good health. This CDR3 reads CASSQPTGSSYTF. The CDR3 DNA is TGTGCCAGCAGCCAACCGACCGGGAGTAGCTACACCTTC.